A selection of T cell receptor beta chains follows, all from one sample in a study of radiotherapy plus CTLA-4 blockade in lung cancer. Data came from immunoSEQ multiplex PCR; TCRdb stores just in-frame clones and leaves some out. The table has some 94,000 clones, about four fifths seen once. The sample was peripheral blood, taken from a patient treated with radiotherapy plus ipilimumab. The source of these receptors is a human donor with non-small cell lung cancer that progressed on radiotherapy plus ipilimumab. The conserved cysteine and the conserved F or W are not part of the CDR3 here. The size entry is marked missing in some rows and otherwise reads once, few, many or a size class.

abundance: .; v_gene: TRBV9; j_gene: TRBJ2-3; CDR3aa: ASSVAGVAGSSTDTQY
abundance: .; v_gene: TRBV5-1; j_gene: TRBJ2-2; CDR3aa: ASSQNTGELF
abundance: .; v_gene: TRBV7-6; j_gene: TRBJ2-5; CDR3aa: VSSKGQGRETQY
abundance: .; v_gene: TRBV7-8; j_gene: TRBJ1-1; CDR3aa: ASSFSVRGLNTEAF
abundance: .; v_gene: TRBV28; j_gene: TRBJ2-3; CDR3aa: ASSSPVAGVSDTQY
abundance: .; v_gene: TRBV6-6; j_gene: TRBJ2-7; CDR3aa: ASWGLQTYEQY
abundance: .; v_gene: TRBV6-1; j_gene: TRBJ2-1; CDR3aa: ASSDPGPKSWF
abundance: .; v_gene: TRBV6-1; j_gene: TRBJ1-5; CDR3aa: ASSERGQPQH
abundance: .; v_gene: TRBV2; j_gene: TRBJ1-2; CDR3aa: ASSVARQVGPYGYT
abundance: .; v_gene: TRBV19; j_gene: TRBJ2-1; CDR3aa: ASSSWAGPYNEQF
abundance: .; v_gene: TRBV29-1; j_gene: TRBJ2-3; CDR3aa: SAILLTSTDTQY
abundance: .; v_gene: TRBV9; j_gene: TRBJ2-5; CDR3aa: ASSSTGGQETQY
abundance: .; v_gene: TRBV5-8; j_gene: TRBJ2-4; CDR3aa: ASSLVGTGGNIQY
abundance: .; v_gene: TRBV11-3; j_gene: TRBJ2-1; CDR3aa: ASSSSSGNYNEQF
abundance: few; v_gene: TRBV5-1; j_gene: TRBJ1-1; CDR3aa: ASSLAAGGTEAF
abundance: .; v_gene: TRBV6-5; j_gene: TRBJ1-1; CDR3aa: ASSYAGTVIEAF